This record covers a single T cell receptor beta chain. Germline V CDR1 and CDR2: SGHDN, FVKESK. This CDR3 has 14 residues. Trimming cost V 3 bases and J 4 bases; bases outside gene matches: 4. Only in-frame clones appear in the TCRdb table, and some are missing; sequencing was by immunoSEQ multiplex PCR. The top ten hold around a tenth of the sample, which has around 50,000 clones, approximately 95% seen once. The chain carries TRBV14 and TRBJ2-7, with 9 bases matching TRBD1. Sequencing was done on a sample of PBMCs. The TCR sequence derives from a man in his forties or fifties with rheumatoid arthritis. The CDR3 nucleotides are TGTGCCAGCAGCCAGACAGGGGGTCCTTACGAGCAGTACTTC. This sequence encodes CASSQTGGPYEQYF. The whole variable domain, filled in from reference TRBV14 and TRBJ2-7, reads EAGVTQFPSHSVIEKGQTVTLRCDPISGHDNLYWYRRVMGKEIKFLLHFVKESKQDESGMPNNRFLAERTGGTYSTLKVQPAELEDSGVYFCASSQTGGPYEQYFGPGTRLTVT.